A selection of T cell receptor beta chains follows, all from one sample in a study of shared clonotypes between healthy human individuals. Profiled with immunoSEQ multiplex PCR; TCRdb holds only in-frame clones, not every one. The sample records over a million clones, more than 75% being singletons. The source material was memory CD4+ T cells from PBMCs. The source is a man younger than 35 in good health. Some clones in this sample may be carry-over from other donors' samples. The CDR3 runs from the conserved cysteine through the conserved F or W. A D gene is named only where the DNA matches it firmly. Part of the rows lack a size; the others show once, few, many or a class for expanded clones.

j_call v_call clone_size d_call cdr3_nt cdr3_aa
TRBJ1-1 TRBV6-5 NA NA TGTGCCAGCAGTTCAACCGGGGCAGGATACACTGAAGCTTTCTTT CASSSTGAGYTEAFF
TRBJ2-2 TRBV2 NA NA TGTGCCAGCACCCCCCTTCCGGGGGAGCTGTTTTTT CASTPLPGELFF
TRBJ2-3 TRBV10-3 NA NA TGTGCCATCAGTGAGGGAAGCGGTAGAAACACAGATACGCAGTATTTT CAISEGSGRNTDTQYF
TRBJ2-3 TRBV6-4 NA TRBD2 TGTGCCAGCACGAGAGAGGCGGGAGTATGGGATACGCAGTATTTT CASTREAGVWDTQYF
TRBJ2-3 TRBV29-1 NA NA TGCAGCGTTGGGGTAGGGTCAGATACGCAGTATTTT CSVGVGSDTQYF
TRBJ2-5 TRBV30 NA NA TGTGCCTGGAGTTGGGCGGGGGCGGTAGAGACCCAGTACTTC CAWSWAGAVETQYF
TRBJ1-5 TRBV28 many NA TGTGCCAGCAGCTTATTGCGGGGTAGGTACAATCAGCCCCAGCATTTT CASSLLRGRYNQPQHF
TRBJ2-2 TRBV7-9 NA NA TGTGCCAGCAGCTTAGCGCTAGCGAACACCGGGGAGCTGTTTTTT CASSLALANTGELFF
TRBJ2-3 TRBV14 NA TRBD2 TGTGCCAGCAGCCAGGGCGGTCGGCGGGAGGGAACCCATAGCACAGATACGCAGTATTTT CASSQGGRREGTHSTDTQYF
TRBJ1-2 TRBV28 NA NA TGTGCCAGCAGTTTGGGCTCGGTGGACACTTATGGCTACACCTTC CASSLGSVDTYGYTF
TRBJ2-3 TRBV27 NA TRBD1 TGTGCCAGCAGTCGATCCCCATCGGGACAGGGAACAGATACGCAGTATTTT CASSRSPSGQGTDTQYF
TRBJ2-7 TRBV2 NA NA TGTGCCAGCACGGGGGCCTACGAGCAGTACTTC CASTGAYEQYF
TRBJ2-7 TRBV6-5 once TRBD2 TGTGCCAGCAGTTACCGGAGGGGAGGGTACGAGCAGTACTTC CASSYRRGGYEQYF
TRBJ1-4 TRBV7-8 NA TRBD1 TGTGCCAGCAGCCCTAACCTTTTGACAGGGCCTAATGAAAAACTGTTTTTT CASSPNLLTGPNEKLFF
TRBJ2-5 TRBV28 NA TRBD1 TGTGCCAGCAGTTTAAGCGGACAGGGCAACCGGGAGACCCAGTACTTC CASSLSGQGNRETQYF
TRBJ1-2 TRBV13 NA NA TGTGCCAGCAGCTTCGACTTACCTCCCGGTGGCTACACCTTC CASSFDLPPGGYTF
TRBJ1-4 TRBV28 NA NA TGTGCCAGCAGGACCGAAACAGGGATGGATGAAAAACTGTTTTTT CASRTETGMDEKLFF
TRBJ2-7 TRBV28 NA NA TGTGCCAGCAGTTTGTCCAGGGGTCCCTACGAGCAGTACTTC CASSLSRGPYEQYF
TRBJ2-3 TRBV7-3 NA NA TGTGCCAGCAGCCCCCCAGGAGGGGCAGATACGCAGTATTTT CASSPPGGADTQYF
TRBJ1-2 TRBV19 few NA TGTGCCAGTAGTGGTTTGGCGCGAGACTATGGCTACACCTTC CASSGLARDYGYTF
TRBJ2-3 TRBV21-1 once NA TGTGCCAGCAGCGTTTGGCCGTGGGGGGGCCGCACAGATACGCAGTATTTT CASSVWPWGGRTDTQYF
TRBJ2-1 TRBV4-1 few TRBD2 TGCGCCAGCAGGGCCTCGGCTAGCGGGACCCCCAATGAGCAGTTCTTC CASRASASGTPNEQFF
TRBJ1-1 TRBV7-9 NA NA TGTGCCGTTGAGTGGACACCGAACACTGAAGCTTTCTTT CAVEWTPNTEAFF
TRBJ2-1 TRBV6-4 NA TRBD2 TGTGCCAGCAGTTGGGGACTAGCGGGAGGGGGGAATGAGCAGTTCTTC CASSWGLAGGGNEQFF
TRBJ2-7 TRBV7-2 NA NA TGTGCCAGCAGCTGGGGGTTGAACCGCTACGAGCAGTACTTC CASSWGLNRYEQYF
TRBJ1-3 TRBV4-2 NA NA TGTGCCAGCAGCCAAGAGCAGATATCTGGAAACACCATATATTTT CASSQEQISGNTIYF
TRBJ1-1 TRBV11-2 NA NA TGTGCCAGCAGCTCCTCGCATGGGGGGTCGAGAAGAGCTTTCTTT CASSSSHGGSRRAFF
TRBJ1-2 TRBV5-4 once NA TGTGCCAGCAGCTTCTTTGATGGGCAGGGCGGCTACACCTTC CASSFFDGQGGYTF
TRBJ1-3 TRBV4-3 NA NA TGCGCCAGCAGCCGATCCGGGATACCCCACTCTGGAAACACCATATATTTT CASSRSGIPHSGNTIYF
TRBJ2-3 TRBV9 NA TRBD2 TGTGCCAGCAGCCCAGGTGGGACTAGCAGAACCATAGATACGCAGTATTTT CASSPGGTSRTIDTQYF
TRBJ2-7 TRBV5-4 NA NA TGTGCCAGCAGCTTTCCGGGACACCTAGCCTACGAGCAGTACTTC CASSFPGHLAYEQYF
TRBJ1-5 TRBV28 few NA TGTGCCAGCAGGATTGGGTCGTATCAGCCCCAGCATTTT CASRIGSYQPQHF
TRBJ2-5 TRBV11-1 NA TRBD1 TGTGCCAGCAGCCGGGACAGACAAGAGACCCAGTACTTC CASSRDRQETQYF
TRBJ2-1 TRBV11-1 NA NA TGTGCCAGCAGCGCTCAGATATCCTACAATGAGCAGTTCTTC CASSAQISYNEQFF
TRBJ1-5 TRBV29-1 NA NA TGCAGCGTTGTAATCGGTGACAGAGTCAATCAGCCCCAGCATTTT CSVVIGDRVNQPQHF
TRBJ2-1 TRBV6-5 NA NA TGTGCCAGCAGAATTACAGGGCGCCATGAGCAGTTCTTC CASRITGRHEQFF
TRBJ1-4 TRBV7-2 NA NA TGTGCCAGCACTTTGGATTGGAGGGTTGAAAAACTGTTTTTT CASTLDWRVEKLFF
TRBJ2-3 TRBV28 NA NA TGTGCCAGCAGCGTTGGGGGATCTAGCACAGATACGCAGTATTTT CASSVGGSSTDTQYF
TRBJ1-5 TRBV10-2 NA NA TGCGCCAGCCAGGGAAGTGGGAATCAGCCCCAGCATTTT CASQGSGNQPQHF
TRBJ1-1 TRBV2 NA NA TGTGCCAGCAGTGCCGCCGTAGGGGGGACTGAAGCTTTCTTT CASSAAVGGTEAFF
TRBJ1-2 TRBV5-1 once NA TGCGCCAGCAGCTTAGAGGGCCCCTACTATGGCTACACCTTC CASSLEGPYYGYTF
TRBJ2-3 TRBV27 NA TRBD2 TGTGCCAGCAGTTGGGGGGACTACACAGATACGCAGTATTTT CASSWGDYTDTQYF
TRBJ1-1 TRBV6-5 once TRBD1 TGTGCCAGCGGACAGGGACTGAACACTGAAGCTTTCTTT CASGQGLNTEAFF
TRBJ2-1 TRBV27 NA NA TGTGCCAGCAGTGGAACAGGGAGGCATGAGCAGTTCTTC CASSGTGRHEQFF
TRBJ2-1 TRBV29-1 NA NA TGCAGCGTTAGGGTCGGGCCGAATGAGCAGTTCTTC CSVRVGPNEQFF
TRBJ1-5 TRBV15 NA TRBD1 TGTGCCACCAGCAGAGCGGGACAGGGGGCTGGTCAGCCCCAGCATTTT CATSRAGQGAGQPQHF
TRBJ1-3 TRBV11-2 NA NA TGTGCCAGCAGCCCCACCTGGGAAACTGGAAACACCATATATTTT CASSPTWETGNTIYF
TRBJ1-2 TRBV6-5 NA NA TGTGCCAGCAGCCCAACCTCCCCCTATGGCTACACCTTC CASSPTSPYGYTF
TRBJ2-7 TRBV30 NA TRBD1 TGTGCCTGGAGTGTTCAGGGGGAAAACTACGAGCAGTACTTC CAWSVQGENYEQYF
TRBJ1-3 TRBV9 NA NA TGTGCCAGCAGCCGCGAGAGGGGAAACACCATATATTTT CASSRERGNTIYF
TRBJ1-1 TRBV2 few TRBD1 TGTGCCAGAGGACAGGCCGGGGGCACTGAAGCTTTCTTT CARGQAGGTEAFF
TRBJ1-4 TRBV7-9 NA NA TGTGCCAGCAGCTTAGGACCCGCCGTTGAAAAACTGTTTTTT CASSLGPAVEKLFF
TRBJ2-2 TRBV9 NA NA TGTGCCAGCAGCCCAACCGGGGGACTTAACACCGGGGAGCTGTTTTTT CASSPTGGLNTGELFF